Described below is a single T cell receptor (beta chain) sequence and its context. Its antigen is not known. This specimen belongs to a study of T cell responses to AZD1222 COVID-19 vaccine. Findings of the study overall: Spike-specific TCR breadth and depth both grew after two AZD1222 doses. Clonal diversity may have been underestimated in mostly white British donors. Of spike-specific TCRs, nearly half reportedly target regions left unmutated in variants.

The CDR3 totals 15 residues. Per the germline V gene, CDR1 is SNHLY and CDR2 is FYNNEI. Trimming stripped 6 bases from V and 5 bases from J, with 17 bases between. This table comes from immunoSEQ multiplex PCR, and its TCRdb copy is limited to in-frame clones, with some not included. Here the sample spans about 140,000 clones, more than 80% being singletons. This TCR was sampled from an adult who received the MenACWY meningococcal vaccine as a control. The rearrangement links TRBV2 to TRBJ1-5; a possible D gene is TRBD1 (6 bases). The sample was peripheral blood, taken 28 days after the second dose of the MenACWY control vaccine. The DNA for the CDR3 is TGTGCCAGCAGACGCGACAGGAACTATTATCAGCCCCAGCATTTT. Translating it yields CASRRDRNYYQPQHF. The whole variable domain, filled in from reference TRBV2 and TRBJ1-5, reads EPEVTQTPSHQVTQMGQEVILRCVPISNHLYFYWYRQILGQKVEFLVSFYNNEISEKSEIFDDQFSVERPDGSNFTLKIRSTKLEDSAMYFCASRRDRNYYQPQHFGDGTRLSIL.